Below are 27 T cell receptor beta chains sequenced from a single sample in a study of naive and memory T cell subsets. Two oligonucleotides, mixed equimolar, formed the beta constant-region primer covering TRBC1 and TRBC2. TCRdb ran MiXCR on the UMI-ligation and nested PCR reads and lists one entry per CDR3 protein. The sample shows around 23,000 distinct CDR3 sequences, approximately 11% of them seen only once. Material: central memory CD8+ T cells from blood. The receptors originated from a human donor in good health.

The rearrangement joins TRBV9 to TRBJ2-7; the match to TRBD2 covers 14 bases. With V trimmed by 0 bases and J by 2 bases, 1 base remained unmatched. The CDR3 covers 16 residues. CDR1 is SGDLS and CDR2 is YYNGEE in the germline V gene. CDR3 in amino acids: CASSVGLAGGAYEQYF. CDR3 nucleotide sequence: TGTGCCAGCAGCGTAGGACTAGCGGGAGGGGCCTACGAGCAGTACTTC.

This clonotype is termed medium-sized. The rearrangement joins TRBV7-9 to TRBJ2-3, with D perhaps matching TRBD1 (6 bases). Trimming removed 0 bases from V and 2 bases from J, with 18 bases in between. From germline, CDR1 is SEHNR and CDR2 FQNEAQ (reference sequence). The CDR3 has 18 amino acids. The CDR3 loop reads CASSLASPHRVFTDTQYF. CDR3 nucleotides: TGTGCCAGCAGCTTAGCATCCCCCCACAGGGTCTTCACAGATACGCAGTATTTT.

This clonotype was seen a few times. The rearrangement uses TRBV4-1 and TRBJ2-7; the match to TRBD2 covers 12 bases. Germline CDR1 MGHRA, CDR2 YSYEKL. The CDR3 consists of 14 residues. V trimming: 5 bases; J trimming: 5 bases; junction bases outside the gene matches: 4. In nucleotides, the CDR3 is TGCGCCAGCAGCTCCCGACTAGCGGGAGACGAGCAGTACTTC. Translated: CASSSRLAGDEQYF.

This clonotype was picked up a small number of times. J is TRBJ2-7 and V is TRBV2, with D perhaps matching TRBD1 (6 bases). Germline CDR1 reads SNHLY; CDR2 reads FYNNEI. The CDR3 covers 11 residues. CDR3 residues: CGGTNSYEQYF. The DNA of the CDR3 is TGTGGAGGGACAAACTCCTACGAGCAGTACTTC.

This clonotype was observed at least ten times. The chain is built from TRBV4-1 and TRBJ2-7; no reliable D call. V was shortened by 0 bases and J by 3 bases, with 9 bases between the two germline ends. The CDR3 is 14 residues long. In germline, CDR1 is MGHRA, CDR2 YSYEKL. The DNA for the CDR3 is TGCGCCAGCAGCCAAGATCGCGGTAGCTACGAGCAGTACTTC. It is translated as CASSQDRGSYEQYF.

This clonotype has a count of ten or more. The chain uses TRBV27 and TRBJ2-1; 8 nucleotides agree with TRBD2. J lost 0 bases, V lost 4 bases, and 14 bases had no gene match. CDR1 MNHEY and CDR2 SMNVEV come from the germline V gene (reference sequence). This CDR3 region has 19 residues. CDR3 amino acids: CASSSGLANTASSYNEQFF. CDR3 DNA sequence: TGTGCCAGCAGTTCCGGACTAGCCAACACCGCGAGCTCCTACAATGAGCAGTTCTTC.

Many counts were recorded for this clonotype. The CDR3 reads CASSQGAGRYEQYF. The CDR3 region has the DNA TGTGCCAGCAGCCAGGGAGCGGGACGCTACGAGCAGTACTTC. The chain combines TRBV4-2 with TRBJ2-7; 7 bases agree with TRBD2. This CDR3 region has 14 residues. The ends lost 3 bases at V and 3 bases at J; junction bases unmatched: 5. The germline V gene has CDR1 LGHNA and CDR2 YNFKEQ.

The chain carries TRBV30 and TRBJ2-1, with D perhaps TRBD1 (6 bases). Germline CDR1 is GTSNPN and CDR2 is SVGIG (reference sequence). CDR3 size: 13 residues. Deletions cut 2 bases from V and 4 bases from J, with 9 bases between. CDR3 in DNA: TGTGCCTGGAGTTCGGGACAATACAATGAGCAGTTCTTC. Translating gives CAWSSGQYNEQFF.

This clonotype was seen only a few times. This sequence joins TRBV3-1 and TRBJ1-2; D ambiguous. The CDR3 is 18 residues long. Trimming shortened V by 0 bases and J by 4 bases, and 21 bases separated the two germline ends. Germline CDR1 LGHDT, CDR2 YNNKEL (reference sequence). CDR3 in amino acids: CASSQEISNGQWIYGYTF. The CDR3 DNA follows: TGTGCCAGCAGCCAAGAAATTTCCAACGGCCAGTGGATCTATGGCTACACCTTC.

Ten or more counts support this clonotype. The chain combines TRBV29-1 with TRBJ2-1; 7 bases are shared with TRBD2. The V gene's germline CDR1 is SQVTM and CDR2 ANQGSEA. This CDR3 is 17 amino acids long. V trimming: 2 bases; J trimming: 2 bases; junction bases outside the gene matches: 12. The CDR3 DNA sequence: TGCAGCGTTGAAACTCTTATAGCGGGCCGAACCTACAATGAGCAGTTCTTC. It translates to CSVETLIAGRTYNEQFF.

DNA of the CDR3: TGTGCCAGCAGCCCTTCTGCGGGAGGGCCACAAGAGACCCAGTACTTC. Its translation: CASSPSAGGPQETQYF. The rearrangement uses TRBV9 and TRBJ2-5; TRBD2 agrees at 9 bases. This CDR3 contains 16 residues. The junction had 9 bases not matched to a gene; V was cut back by 4 bases and J by 2 bases. CDR1 and CDR2 from the germline V gene are SGDLS and YYNGEE. The entire variable domain, with the rest obtained from reference TRBV9 and TRBJ2-5, is as follows: DSGVTQTPKHLITATGQRVTLRCSPRSGDLSVYWYQQSLDQGLQFLIQYYNGEERAKGNILERFSAQQFPDLHSELNLSSLELGDSALYFCASSPSAGGPQETQYFGPGTRLLVL.

This clonotype was seen a few times. The chain employs TRBV2 and TRBJ1-1; D gene unclear. V was cut by 3 bases and J by 7 bases, with 18 bases left in between. The V gene's germline CDR1 is SNHLY and CDR2 FYNNEI. The CDR3 is 15 residues long. In nucleotides, the CDR3 is TGTGCCAGCAGTGAGCCGCGAAGGGATAAGGTTGAAGCTTTCTTT. It specifies CASSEPRRDKVEAFF.

The J gene is TRBJ2-7, the V gene TRBV4-2; perhaps TRBD2 as D (6 bases). Germline lookup yields CDR1 LGHNA and CDR2 YNFKEQ. Deletions cut 0 bases from V and 0 bases from J, with 15 bases between. CDR3 length: 17 amino acids. CDR3 region: CASSQESGDVRSYEQYF. Here the CDR3 DNA reads TGTGCCAGCAGCCAAGAGTCGGGGGACGTTCGCTCCTACGAGCAGTACTTC.

J is TRBJ2-5 and V is TRBV21-1; TRBD2 is the table's D call and was not checked against the DNA. TRBV21-1 is a pseudogene. This CDR3 contains 14 residues. The CDR3, as DNA: TGTGCCAGCAGCAAAGGAGGGGGAGGCGAGACCCAGTACTTC. Translating gives CASSKGGGGETQYF.

The chain has TRBV5-4 and TRBJ2-3, with D unclear. This CDR3 contains 15 residues. Germline V CDR1 and CDR2: SGHNT, YYREEE (reference sequence). The V gene lost 0 bases and the J gene lost 1 base, with 9 bases spanning the gap. CDR3 DNA: TGTGCCAGCAGCTTGGCCGGTCTGGGCACAGATACGCAGTATTTT. Residues: CASSLAGLGTDTQYF.

In its sample, this clonotype is medium-sized (0.01 to 0.1%). This rearrangement joins TRBV6-1 to TRBJ2-7, with D perhaps matching TRBD1 (5 bases). CDR1 is MNHNS and CDR2 is SASEGT in the germline V gene. CDR3 length: 11 residues. V was cut by 7 bases and J by 5 bases, with 9 bases left in between. CDR3 nucleotide sequence: TGTGCCAGCAAGGGGTCCCACGAGCAGTACTTC. This codes for CASKGSHEQYF.

A few counts support this clonotype. This chain joins TRBV2 and TRBJ2-3; D is possibly TRBD1 (7 bases). Trimming pared 5 bases from V and 0 bases from J, leaving 12 bases between. CDR3 length: 15 amino acids. From germline, CDR1 is SNHLY and CDR2 FYNNEI. The CDR3 spells CASSIQGTSTDTQYF. The CDR3 DNA is TGTGCCAGCAGTATACAGGGGACTAGCACAGATACGCAGTATTTT. Full variable domain (outside the CDR3, taken from reference TRBV2 and TRBJ2-3): EPEVTQTPSHQVTQMGQEVILRCVPISNHLYFYWYRQILGQKVEFLVSFYNNEISEKSEIFDDQFSVERPDGSNFTLKIRSTKLEDSAMYFCASSIQGTSTDTQYFGPGTRLTVL.

This clonotype is labeled as medium-sized. The CDR3 spells CASSGTVGYGYTF. The CDR3 nucleotides are TGTGCCAGCAGTGGGACAGTTGGCTATGGCTACACCTTC. The V gene is TRBV6-5, the J gene TRBJ1-2; 7 bases are a match to TRBD1. This CDR3 comprises 13 residues. V trimming: 5 bases; J trimming: 4 bases; junction bases outside the gene matches: 4. Germline-derived CDR1 and CDR2 are MNHEY and SVGAGI.

This clonotype has more than one count but fewer than ten. This chain uses TRBV19 with TRBJ1-2, with D unresolved. The CDR3 has 14 residues. Deletions cut 4 bases from V and 6 bases from J, with 15 bases between. Per the germline V gene, CDR1 is LNHDA and CDR2 is SQIVND (reference sequence). For the CDR3, the DNA is TGTGCCAGTAGTAGCGACTCGGCTCCCCATGGCTACACCTTC. Protein: CASSSDSAPHGYTF. The whole variable domain, remainder taken from reference TRBV19 and TRBJ1-2, is DGGITQSPKYLFRKEGQNVTLSCEQNLNHDAMYWYRQDPGQGLRLIYYSQIVNDFQKGDIAEGYSVSREKKESFPLTVTSAQKNPTAFYLCASSSDSAPHGYTFGSGTRLTVV.

CDR3 DNA sequence: TGTGCCAGTAGTATGGAGGCTAGCGGGAGTGGTGAGCAGTTCTTC. The encoded protein is CASSMEASGSGEQFF. The rearrangement joins TRBV19 to TRBJ2-1; 10 bases match TRBD2. V lost 3 bases and J lost 9; bases outside the gene matches: 8. Germline lookup yields CDR1 LNHDA and CDR2 SQIVND (reference sequence). This CDR3 has 15 amino acids.

The genes are TRBV29-1 and TRBJ2-2; either TRBD1 or TRBD2 may fit D (5 bases each). V shed 4 bases and J shed 7 bases, with 13 bases lying between them. This CDR3 is built from 13 residues. Germline lookup yields CDR1 SQVTM and CDR2 ANQGSEA. The CDR3 DNA reads TGCAGCGTTGCGAGGGGCGGTCACGGGGAGCTGTTTTTT. Protein: CSVARGGHGELFF.

The rearrangement joins TRBV3-1 to TRBJ2-5; D is perhaps TRBD1 (5 bases). Germline lookup yields CDR1 LGHDT and CDR2 YNNKEL (reference sequence). V was trimmed by 7 bases and J by 3 bases, leaving 18 bases between them. The CDR3 runs 15 residues. The CDR3 region is CASTAAWQGKETQYF. The CDR3 DNA is TGTGCCAGCACCGCAGCTTGGCAGGGTAAAGAGACCCAGTACTTC.

Notes on this clonotype: A much bigger clone sits one base away, suggesting this may be a read error. The V gene is TRBV27, the J gene TRBJ1-2, with no clear D. Germline V gene lookup returns CDR1 MNHEY and CDR2 SMNVEV (reference sequence). The CDR3 loop spans 15 amino acids. V lost 5 bases, J lost 1 base, and 14 bases lay in between. CDR3 sequence: CASSPGCAVNYGYTF. The DNA of the CDR3 is TGTGCCAGCAGTCCCGGTTGTGCCGTTAACTATGGCTACACCTTC.

The chain employs TRBV15 and TRBJ2-2; 13 bases fit TRBD2. Germline V gives CDR1 LNHNV, CDR2 YYDKDF (reference sequence). The junction had 4 bases not matched to a gene; V was cut back by 4 bases and J by 5 bases. CDR3 length equals 16 residues. CDR3 region: CATSTGLAGVTGELFF. In DNA form, the CDR3 reads TGTGCCACCAGCACCGGACTAGCGGGAGTTACCGGGGAGCTGTTTTTT.

Relative to its sample, this clonotype is medium-sized. The chain joins TRBV24-1 to TRBJ2-1, with D uncertain. Germline V gives CDR1 KGHDR, CDR2 SFDVKD. V was cut by 12 bases and J by 1 base, with 9 bases left in between. The CDR3 consists of 12 residues. CDR3: CAASGSYNEQFF. DNA for the CDR3: TGTGCCGCTTCCGGTTCCTACAATGAGCAGTTCTTC.

This clonotype was counted at least ten times. The chain uses TRBV9 and TRBJ1-1; the D is unclear. Deletions cut 4 bases from V and 0 bases from J, with 4 bases between. The CDR3 extends over 12 amino acids. From germline, CDR1 is SGDLS and CDR2 YYNGEE. In DNA, the CDR3 is TGTGCCAGCAGCCCCTTGAACACTGAAGCTTTCTTT. Translating it yields CASSPLNTEAFF. The complete variable domain, with remaining parts taken from reference TRBV9 and TRBJ1-1, reads DSGVTQTPKHLITATGQRVTLRCSPRSGDLSVYWYQQSLDQGLQFLIQYYNGEERAKGNILERFSAQQFPDLHSELNLSSLELGDSALYFCASSPLNTEAFFGQGTRLTVV.

The chain couples TRBV5-1 to TRBJ1-1; TRBD1 is a possible D gene (5 bases). The length of the CDR3 is 15 residues. Germline-derived CDR1 and CDR2 are SGHRS and YFSETQ. The germline V and J ends were trimmed by 4 bases and 4 bases, with 17 bases remaining between them. The CDR3, as DNA: TGCGCCAGCAGCGAGGGGATCAATGAGGGCACTGAAGCTTTCTTT. Residues: CASSEGINEGTEAFF.